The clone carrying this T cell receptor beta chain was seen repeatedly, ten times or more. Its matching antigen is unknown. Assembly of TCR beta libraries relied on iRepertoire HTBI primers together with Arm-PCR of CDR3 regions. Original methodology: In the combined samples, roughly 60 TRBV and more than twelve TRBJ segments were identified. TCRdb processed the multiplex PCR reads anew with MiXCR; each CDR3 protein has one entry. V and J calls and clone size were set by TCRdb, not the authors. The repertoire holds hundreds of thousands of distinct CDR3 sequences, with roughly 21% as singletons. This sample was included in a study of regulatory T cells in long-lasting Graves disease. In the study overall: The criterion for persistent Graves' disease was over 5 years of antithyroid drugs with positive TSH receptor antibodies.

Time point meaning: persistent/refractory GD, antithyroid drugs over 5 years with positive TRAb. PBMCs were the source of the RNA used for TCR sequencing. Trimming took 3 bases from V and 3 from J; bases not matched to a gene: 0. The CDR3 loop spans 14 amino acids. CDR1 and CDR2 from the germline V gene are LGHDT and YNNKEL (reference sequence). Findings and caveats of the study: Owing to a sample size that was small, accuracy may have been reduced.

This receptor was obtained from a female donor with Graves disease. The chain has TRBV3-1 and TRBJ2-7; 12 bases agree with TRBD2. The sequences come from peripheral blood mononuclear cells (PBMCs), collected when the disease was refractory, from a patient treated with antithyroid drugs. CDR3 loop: CASSQGLAGYEQYF. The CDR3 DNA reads TGTGCCAGCAGCCAGGGACTAGCGGGCTACGAGCAGTACTTC.